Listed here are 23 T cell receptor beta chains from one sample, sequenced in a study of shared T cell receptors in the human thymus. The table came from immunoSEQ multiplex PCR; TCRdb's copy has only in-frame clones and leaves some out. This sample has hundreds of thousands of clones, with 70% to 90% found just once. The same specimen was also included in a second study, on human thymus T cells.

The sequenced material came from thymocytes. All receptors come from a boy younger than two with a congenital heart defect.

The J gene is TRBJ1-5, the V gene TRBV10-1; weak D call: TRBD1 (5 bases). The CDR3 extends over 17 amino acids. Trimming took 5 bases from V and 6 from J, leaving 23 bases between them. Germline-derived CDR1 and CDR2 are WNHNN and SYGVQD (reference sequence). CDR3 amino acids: CASSPNVGGGVVQPQHF. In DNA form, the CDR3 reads TGCGCCAGCAGTCCCAACGTGGGGGGAGGGGTAGTTCAGCCCCAGCATTTT.

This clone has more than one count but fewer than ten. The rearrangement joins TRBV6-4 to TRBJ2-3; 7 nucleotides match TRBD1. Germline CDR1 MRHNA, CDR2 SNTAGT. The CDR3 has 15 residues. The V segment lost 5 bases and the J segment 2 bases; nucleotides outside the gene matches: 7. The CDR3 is CASSYTGQHTDTQYF. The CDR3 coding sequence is TGTGCCAGCAGTTATACGGGACAGCACACAGATACGCAGTATTTT.

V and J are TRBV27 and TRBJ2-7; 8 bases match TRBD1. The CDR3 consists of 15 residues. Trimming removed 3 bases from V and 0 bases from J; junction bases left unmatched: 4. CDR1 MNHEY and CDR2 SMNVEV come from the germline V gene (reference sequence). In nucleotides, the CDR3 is TGTGCCAGCAGTTTCGGACAGGGAAGCTCCTACGAGCAGTACTTC. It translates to CASSFGQGSSYEQYF.

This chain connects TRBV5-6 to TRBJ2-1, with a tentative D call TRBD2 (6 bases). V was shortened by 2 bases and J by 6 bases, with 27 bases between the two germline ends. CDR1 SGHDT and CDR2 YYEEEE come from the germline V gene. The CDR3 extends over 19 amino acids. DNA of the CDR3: TGTGCCAGCAGCTTTGTTACTAGCTCCAGAAAGCCCGACACCAATGAGCAGTTCTTC. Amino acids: CASSFVTSSRKPDTNEQFF.

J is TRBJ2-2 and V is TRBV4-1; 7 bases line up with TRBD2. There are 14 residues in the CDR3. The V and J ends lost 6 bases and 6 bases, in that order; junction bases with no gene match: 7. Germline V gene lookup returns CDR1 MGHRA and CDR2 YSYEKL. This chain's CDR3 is CASSLGLDPGELFF. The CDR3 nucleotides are TGCGCCAGCAGTCTCGGACTAGATCCCGGGGAGCTGTTTTTT.

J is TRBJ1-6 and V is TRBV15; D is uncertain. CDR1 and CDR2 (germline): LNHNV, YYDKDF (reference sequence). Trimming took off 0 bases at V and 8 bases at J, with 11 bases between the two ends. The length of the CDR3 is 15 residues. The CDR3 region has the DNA TGTGCCACCAGCAGAGATGGGCTATGGGATTCACCCCTCCACTTT. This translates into CATSRDGLWDSPLHF.

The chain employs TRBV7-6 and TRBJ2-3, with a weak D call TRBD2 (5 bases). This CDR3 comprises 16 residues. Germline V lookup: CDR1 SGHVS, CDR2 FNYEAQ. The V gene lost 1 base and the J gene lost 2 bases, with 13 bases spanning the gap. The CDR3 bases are TGTGCCAGCAGCTTAGTGAGGAAGCGGCACACAGATACGCAGTATTTT. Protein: CASSLVRKRHTDTQYF.

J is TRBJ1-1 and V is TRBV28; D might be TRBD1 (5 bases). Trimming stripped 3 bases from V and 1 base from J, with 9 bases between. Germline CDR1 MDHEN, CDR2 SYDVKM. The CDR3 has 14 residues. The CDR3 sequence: CASSFIDRNTEAFF. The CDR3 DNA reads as TGTGCCAGCAGTTTTATAGACAGGAACACTGAAGCTTTCTTT.

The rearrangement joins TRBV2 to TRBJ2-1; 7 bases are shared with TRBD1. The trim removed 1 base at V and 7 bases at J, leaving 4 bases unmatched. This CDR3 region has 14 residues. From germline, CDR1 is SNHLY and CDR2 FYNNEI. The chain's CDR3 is CASSEGQGDNEQFF. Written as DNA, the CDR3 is TGTGCCAGCAGTGAAGGGCAGGGGGATAATGAGCAGTTCTTC. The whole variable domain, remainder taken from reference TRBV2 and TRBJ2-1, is EPEVTQTPSHQVTQMGQEVILRCVPISNHLYFYWYRQILGQKVEFLVSFYNNEISEKSEIFDDQFSVERPDGSNFTLKIRSTKLEDSAMYFCASSEGQGDNEQFFGPGTRLTVL.

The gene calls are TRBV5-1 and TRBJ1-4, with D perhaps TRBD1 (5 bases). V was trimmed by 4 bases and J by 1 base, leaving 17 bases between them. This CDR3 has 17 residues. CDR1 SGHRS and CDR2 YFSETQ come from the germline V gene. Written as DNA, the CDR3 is TGCGCCAGCAGCCCTGGTCGGGGGAGGGAAACTAATGAAAAACTGTTTTTT. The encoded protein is CASSPGRGRETNEKLFF.

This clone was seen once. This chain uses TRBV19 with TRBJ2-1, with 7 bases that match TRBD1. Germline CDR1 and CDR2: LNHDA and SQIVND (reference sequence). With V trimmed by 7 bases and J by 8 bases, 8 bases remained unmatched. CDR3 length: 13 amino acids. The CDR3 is CASTGTAFDEQFF. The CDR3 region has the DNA TGTGCCAGTACCGGGACAGCCTTCGATGAGCAGTTCTTC.

The DNA of the CDR3 is TGTGCCAGCAGTTTAAAAATCCAGGCTAGCGGCCGCCAAGAGACCCAGTACTTC. It translates to CASSLKIQASGRQETQYF. V usage is TRBV28 and J usage is TRBJ2-5; 7 nucleotides match TRBD2. The V gene end was trimmed by 2 bases and the J gene end by 1 base; junction bases not matched to a gene: 13. In germline, CDR1 is MDHEN, CDR2 SYDVKM. CDR3 size: 18 residues.

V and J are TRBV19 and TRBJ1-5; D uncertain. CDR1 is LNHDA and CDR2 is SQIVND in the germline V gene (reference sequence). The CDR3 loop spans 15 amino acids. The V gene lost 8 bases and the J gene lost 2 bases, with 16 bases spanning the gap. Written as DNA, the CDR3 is TGTGCCAGTGGCATTGTTACGGAGGGCAATCAGCCCCAGCATTTT. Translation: CASGIVTEGNQPQHF.

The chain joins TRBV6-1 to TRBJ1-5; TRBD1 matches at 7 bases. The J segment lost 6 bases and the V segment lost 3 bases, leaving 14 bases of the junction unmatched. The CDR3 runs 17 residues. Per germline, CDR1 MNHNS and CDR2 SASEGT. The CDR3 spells CASSEIRRGGLSQPQHF. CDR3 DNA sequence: TGTGCCAGCAGTGAGATCCGCCGAGGGGGCCTTTCTCAGCCCCAGCATTTT.

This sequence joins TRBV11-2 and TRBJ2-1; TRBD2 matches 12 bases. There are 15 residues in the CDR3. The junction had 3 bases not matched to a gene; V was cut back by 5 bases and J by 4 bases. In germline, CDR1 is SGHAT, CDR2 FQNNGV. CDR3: CASSRLAGAYNEQFF. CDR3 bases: TGTGCCAGCAGCCGACTAGCGGGGGCGTACAATGAGCAGTTCTTC.

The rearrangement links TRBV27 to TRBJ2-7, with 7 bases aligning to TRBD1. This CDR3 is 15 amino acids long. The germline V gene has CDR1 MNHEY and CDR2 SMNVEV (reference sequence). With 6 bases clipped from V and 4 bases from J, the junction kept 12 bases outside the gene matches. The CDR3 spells CASRVTGKAQYEQYF. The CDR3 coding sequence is TGTGCCAGCAGGGTGACAGGGAAGGCGCAGTACGAGCAGTACTTC.

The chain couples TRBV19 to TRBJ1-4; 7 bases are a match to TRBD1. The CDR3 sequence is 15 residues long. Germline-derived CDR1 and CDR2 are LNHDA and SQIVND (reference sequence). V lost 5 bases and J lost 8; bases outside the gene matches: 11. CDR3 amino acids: CASSSLSTGREKLFF. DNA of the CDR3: TGTGCCAGTAGTTCACTCTCGACAGGGCGAGAAAAACTGTTTTTT.

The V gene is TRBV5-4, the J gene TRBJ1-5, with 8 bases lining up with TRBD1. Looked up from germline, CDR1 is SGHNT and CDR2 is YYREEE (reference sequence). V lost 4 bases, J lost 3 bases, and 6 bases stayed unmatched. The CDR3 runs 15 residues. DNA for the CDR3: TGTGCCAGCAGCCTTGACAGGGGCCCCAATCAGCCCCAGCATTTT. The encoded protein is CASSLDRGPNQPQHF.

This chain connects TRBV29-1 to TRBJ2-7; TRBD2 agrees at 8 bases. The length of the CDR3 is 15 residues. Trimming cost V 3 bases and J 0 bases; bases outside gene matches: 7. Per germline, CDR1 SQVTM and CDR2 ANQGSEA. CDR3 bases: TGCAGCGTTGACGGTCTAGCGGGCCTCTCCTACGAGCAGTACTTC. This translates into CSVDGLAGLSYEQYF.

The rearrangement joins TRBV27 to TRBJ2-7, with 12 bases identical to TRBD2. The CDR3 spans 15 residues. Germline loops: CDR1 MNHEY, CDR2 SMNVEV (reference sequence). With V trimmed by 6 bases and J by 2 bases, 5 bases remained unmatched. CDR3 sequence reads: CASRSLAGGAYEQYF. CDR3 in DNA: TGTGCCAGCAGGTCGCTAGCGGGAGGGGCCTACGAGCAGTACTTC.

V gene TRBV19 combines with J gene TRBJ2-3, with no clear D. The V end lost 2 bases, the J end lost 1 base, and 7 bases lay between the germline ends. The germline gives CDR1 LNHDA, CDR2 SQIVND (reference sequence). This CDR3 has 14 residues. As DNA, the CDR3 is TGTGCCAGTAGTATATCCCGGGGCACAGATACGCAGTATTTT. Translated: CASSISRGTDTQYF.

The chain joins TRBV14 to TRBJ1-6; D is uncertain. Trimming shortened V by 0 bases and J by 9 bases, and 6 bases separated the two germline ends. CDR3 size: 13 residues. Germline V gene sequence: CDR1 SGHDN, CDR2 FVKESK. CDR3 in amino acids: CASSQEPSSPLHF. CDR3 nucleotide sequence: TGTGCCAGCAGCCAAGAACCCAGTTCACCCCTCCACTTT.

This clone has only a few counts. The CDR3 protein is CASITVGQGPSYGYTF. The DNA of the CDR3 is TGTGCCAGCATCACCGTGGGACAGGGGCCTTCCTATGGCTACACCTTC. V and J are TRBV28 and TRBJ1-2; 10 nucleotides agree with TRBD1. V shed 7 bases, J shed 4 bases, and the junction held 12 bases outside the gene matches. The CDR3 loop spans 16 amino acids. Germline assignment: CDR1 MDHEN and CDR2 SYDVKM.